Below are 10 T cell receptor beta chains sequenced from a single sample in a study of cytomegalovirus exposure and HLA in healthy donors. Primers for the PCR totalled 60 Vbeta and 13 Jbeta. Generated by immunoSEQ multiplex PCR, the TCRdb table keeps only in-frame clones and is missing some. The table has under 250,000 clones, 85% seen once. The sequenced material came from PBMCs. The receptors come from a girl aged 2-10 years in good health and CMV-seronegative.

V usage is TRBV29-1 and J usage is TRBJ1-2; D is possibly TRBD1 (6 bases). The ends were cut back, 3 bases at V and 1 base at J, with 12 bases in the middle. This CDR3 region has 14 residues. Germline lookup yields CDR1 SQVTM and CDR2 ANQGSEA. CDR3 residues: CSVERAQGNYGYTF. Here the CDR3 DNA reads TGCAGCGTTGAGCGCGCACAGGGTAACTATGGCTACACCTTC.

This chain joins TRBV7-9 and TRBJ2-1, with D perhaps matching TRBD1 (5 bases). From germline, CDR1 is SEHNR and CDR2 FQNEAQ (reference sequence). Trimming shortened V by 3 bases and J by 3 bases, and 15 bases separated the two germline ends. This CDR3 is built from 16 residues. CDR3: CASSFSVQDLYNEQFF. For the CDR3, the DNA is TGTGCCAGCAGCTTTTCGGTACAGGACCTCTACAATGAGCAGTTCTTC.

The genes are TRBV7-9 and TRBJ2-3; no clear D. V lost 0 bases to trimming and J lost 8 bases, with 9 bases between them. The germline V gene encodes CDR1 SEHNR and CDR2 FQNEAQ (reference sequence). CDR3 length: 13 residues. CDR3 bases: TGTGCCAGCAGCTTAGCTCTGCGGAGTACGCAGTATTTT. Translating gives CASSLALRSTQYF. Using reference TRBV7-9 and TRBJ2-3 for the parts outside the CDR3, the full variable domain is DTGVSQNPRHKITKRGQNVTFRCDPISEHNRLYWYRQTLGQGPEFLTYFQNEAQLEKSRLLSDRFSAERPKGSFSTLEIQRTEQGDSAMYLCASSLALRSTQYFGPGTRLTVL.

J is TRBJ2-3 and V is TRBV10-3, with D possibly being TRBD2 (6 bases). The CDR3 is made up of 14 amino acids. The germline V and J ends were trimmed by 8 bases and 1 base, with 13 bases remaining between them. Germline V gene data show CDR1 as ENHRY and CDR2 as SYGVKD. The CDR3 DNA is TGTGCCATCGGCGGGGAGCTCGGCACAGATACGCAGTATTTT. Translation: CAIGGELGTDTQYF.

The J gene is TRBJ2-1, the V gene TRBV4-2, with 7 nucleotides matching TRBD2. The ends lost 1 base at V and 10 bases at J; junction bases unmatched: 7. The germline V gene encodes CDR1 LGHNA and CDR2 YNFKEQ. The CDR3 is 14 residues long. In nucleotides, the CDR3 is TGTGCCAGCAGCCAAGGGGCGGGAGAAAGAGAGCAGTTCTTC. It yields the protein CASSQGAGEREQFF.

The chain joins TRBV19 to TRBJ1-5; possibly TRBD1 for D (5 bases). Germline CDR1 is LNHDA and CDR2 is SQIVND (reference sequence). This CDR3 has 17 amino acids. The V end lost 0 bases, the J end lost 4 bases, and 16 bases lay between the germline ends. CDR3: CASSIDVRGLSNQPQHF. CDR3 sequence (DNA): TGTGCCAGTAGTATAGATGTGAGGGGACTTAGTAATCAGCCCCAGCATTTT. Using reference TRBV19 and TRBJ1-5 for the parts outside the CDR3, the full variable domain is DGGITQSPKYLFRKEGQNVTLSCEQNLNHDAMYWYRQDPGQGLRLIYYSQIVNDFQKGDIAEGYSVSREKKESFPLTVTSAQKNPTAFYLCASSIDVRGLSNQPQHFGDGTRLSIL.

The chain recombines TRBV7-2 with TRBJ1-2; D possibly corresponds to TRBD1 (5 bases). Trimming left V 2 bases short and J 8 bases short, with 18 bases between. CDR1 is SGHTA and CDR2 is FQGNSA in the germline V gene. The CDR3 is 15 amino acids. CDR3 amino acids: CASSLHPGSGWGYTF. CDR3 nucleotides: TGTGCCAGCAGCTTACACCCAGGGTCCGGCTGGGGCTACACCTTC.

The genes are TRBV10-1 and TRBJ1-5; 7 bases map to TRBD1. Per germline, CDR1 WNHNN and CDR2 SYGVQD (reference sequence). The CDR3 runs to 14 residues. V trimming: 5 bases; J trimming: 5 bases; junction bases outside the gene matches: 6. The CDR3 DNA is TGCGCCAGCAGTCAAGGGGGCTTAGATCAGCCCCAGCATTTT. Translated: CASSQGGLDQPQHF.

The chain combines TRBV5-6 with TRBJ1-1, with D perhaps TRBD1 (6 bases). The germline CDR1 and CDR2 sequences are SGHDT and YYEEEE. The V and J ends lost 0 bases and 5 bases respectively, with 17 bases between them. The CDR3 length is 16 residues. In DNA form, the CDR3 reads TGTGCCAGCAGCTTGGCGGGACAAATAATGGGGACTGAAGCTTTCTTT. Residues: CASSLAGQIMGTEAFF.

This chain connects TRBV14 to TRBJ2-7; D is possibly TRBD1 (6 bases). This CDR3 has 14 residues. The V gene lost 0 bases and the J gene lost 0 bases, with 6 bases spanning the gap. Looked up from germline, CDR1 is SGHDN and CDR2 is FVKESK. The CDR3 here is CASSQETGSYEQYF. CDR3 DNA: TGTGCCAGCAGCCAAGAGACAGGCTCCTACGAGCAGTACTTC.